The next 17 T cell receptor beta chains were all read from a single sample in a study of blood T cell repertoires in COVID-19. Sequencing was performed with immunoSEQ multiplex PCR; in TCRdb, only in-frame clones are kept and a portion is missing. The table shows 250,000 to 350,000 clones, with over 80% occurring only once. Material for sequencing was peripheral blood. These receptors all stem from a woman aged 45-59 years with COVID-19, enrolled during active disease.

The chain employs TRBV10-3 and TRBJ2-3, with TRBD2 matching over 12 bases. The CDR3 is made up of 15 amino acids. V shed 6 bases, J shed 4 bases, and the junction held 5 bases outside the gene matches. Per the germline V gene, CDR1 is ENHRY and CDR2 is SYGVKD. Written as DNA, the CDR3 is TGTGCCATCAGCGCGACTAGCGGGAGATCAGATACGCAGTATTTT. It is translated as CAISATSGRSDTQYF.

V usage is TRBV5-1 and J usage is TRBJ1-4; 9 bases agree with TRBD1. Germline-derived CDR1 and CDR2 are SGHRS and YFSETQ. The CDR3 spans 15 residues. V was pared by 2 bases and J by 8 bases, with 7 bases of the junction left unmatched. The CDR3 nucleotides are TGCGCCAGCAGCTTTTCCGGGACAGGGAACGAAAAACTGTTTTTT. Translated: CASSFSGTGNEKLFF.

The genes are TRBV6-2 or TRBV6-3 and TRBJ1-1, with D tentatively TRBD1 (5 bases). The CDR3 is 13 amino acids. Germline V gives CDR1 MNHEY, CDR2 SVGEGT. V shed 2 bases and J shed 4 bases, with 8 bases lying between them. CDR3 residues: CASSYGRGTEAFF. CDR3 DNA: TGTGCCAGCAGTTACGGTAGGGGCACTGAAGCTTTCTTT.

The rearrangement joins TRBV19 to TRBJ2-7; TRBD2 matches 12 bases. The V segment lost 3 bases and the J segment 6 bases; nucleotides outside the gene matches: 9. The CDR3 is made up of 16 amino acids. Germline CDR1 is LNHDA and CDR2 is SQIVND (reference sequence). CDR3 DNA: TGTGCCAGTAGTATGTGGCTAGCGGGAGGGCCTGGCGAGCAGTACTTC. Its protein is CASSMWLAGGPGEQYF.

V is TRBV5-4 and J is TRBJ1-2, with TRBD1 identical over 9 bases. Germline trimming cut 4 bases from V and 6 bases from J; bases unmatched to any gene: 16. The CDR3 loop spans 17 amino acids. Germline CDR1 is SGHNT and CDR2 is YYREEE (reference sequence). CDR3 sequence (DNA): TGTGCCAGCAGCCCTACGCTGGGACAGGGTGTGATCGATGGCTACACCTTC. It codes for CASSPTLGQGVIDGYTF. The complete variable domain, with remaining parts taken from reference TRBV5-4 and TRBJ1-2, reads ETGVTQSPTHLIKTRGQQVTLRCSSQSGHNTVSWYQQALGQGPQFIFQYYREEENGRGNFPPRFSGLQFPNYSSELNVNALELDDSALYLCASSPTLGQGVIDGYTFGSGTRLTVV.

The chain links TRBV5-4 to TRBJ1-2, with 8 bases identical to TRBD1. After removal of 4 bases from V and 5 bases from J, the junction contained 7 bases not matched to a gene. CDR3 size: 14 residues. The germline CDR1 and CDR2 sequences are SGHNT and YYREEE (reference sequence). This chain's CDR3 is CASSTWTGPYGYTF. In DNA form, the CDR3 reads TGTGCCAGCAGCACTTGGACAGGGCCATATGGCTACACCTTC.

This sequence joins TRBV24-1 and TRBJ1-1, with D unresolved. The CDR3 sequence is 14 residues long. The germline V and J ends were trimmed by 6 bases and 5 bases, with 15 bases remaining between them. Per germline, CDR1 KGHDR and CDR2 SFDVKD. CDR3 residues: CATSKYHAGTEAFF. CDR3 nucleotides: TGTGCCACCAGTAAATATCACGCGGGGACTGAAGCTTTCTTT.

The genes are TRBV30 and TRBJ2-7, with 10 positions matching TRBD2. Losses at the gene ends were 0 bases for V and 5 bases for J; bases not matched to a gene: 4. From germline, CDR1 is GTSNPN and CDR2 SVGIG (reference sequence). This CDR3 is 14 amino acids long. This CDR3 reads CAWSVTSGSHEQYF. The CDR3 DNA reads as TGTGCCTGGAGTGTGACTAGCGGGTCCCACGAGCAGTACTTC.

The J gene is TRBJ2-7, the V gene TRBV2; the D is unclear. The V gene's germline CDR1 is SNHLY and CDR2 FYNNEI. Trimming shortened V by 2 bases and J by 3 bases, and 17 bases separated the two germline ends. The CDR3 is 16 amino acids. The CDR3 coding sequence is TGTGCCAGCAGTGAAAGGAGAGTGAAGGCGAACTACGAGCAGTACTTC. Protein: CASSERRVKANYEQYF.

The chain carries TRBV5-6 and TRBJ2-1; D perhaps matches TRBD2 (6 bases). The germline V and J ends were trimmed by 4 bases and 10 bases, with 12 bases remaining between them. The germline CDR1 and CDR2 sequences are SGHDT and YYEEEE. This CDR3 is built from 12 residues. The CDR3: CASSQLAWEQFF. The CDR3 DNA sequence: TGTGCCAGCAGCCAACTAGCATGGGAGCAGTTCTTC.

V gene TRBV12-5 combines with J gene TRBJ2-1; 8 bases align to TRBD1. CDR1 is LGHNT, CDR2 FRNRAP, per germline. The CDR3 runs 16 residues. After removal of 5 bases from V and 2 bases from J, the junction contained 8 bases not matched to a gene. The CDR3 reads CASGIRTGSTYNEQFF. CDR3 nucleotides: TGTGCTAGTGGTATACGGACAGGGTCAACCTACAATGAGCAGTTCTTC.

CDR3 amino acids: CASSLEAWATGELFF. The CDR3 DNA follows: TGCGCCAGCAGCTTGGAGGCTTGGGCTACCGGGGAGCTGTTTTTT. The gene calls are TRBV5-1 and TRBJ2-2, with unresolved D. The germline V gene encodes CDR1 SGHRS and CDR2 YFSETQ. Between the trimmed V and J ends, which lost 0 bases and 5 bases, there was a span of 11 bases. This CDR3 has 15 amino acids.

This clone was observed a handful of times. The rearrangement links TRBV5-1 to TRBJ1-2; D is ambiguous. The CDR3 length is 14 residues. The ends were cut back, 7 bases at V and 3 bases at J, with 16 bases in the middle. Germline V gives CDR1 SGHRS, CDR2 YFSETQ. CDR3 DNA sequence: TGCGCCAGCCGGAGGGAGGAAATATACTATGGCTACACCTTC. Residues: CASRREEIYYGYTF.

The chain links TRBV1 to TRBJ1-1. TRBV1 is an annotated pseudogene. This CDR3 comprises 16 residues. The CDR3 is CTSSQRSGSFYTEAFF. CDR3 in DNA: TGCACCAGCAGCCAGAGGTCCGGTTCTTTTTACACTGAAGCTTTCTTT.

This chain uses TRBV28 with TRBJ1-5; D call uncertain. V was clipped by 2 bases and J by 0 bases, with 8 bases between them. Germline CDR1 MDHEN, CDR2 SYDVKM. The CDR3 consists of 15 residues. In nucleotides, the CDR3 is TGTGCCAGCAGTTTAGGAGGGAGTAGCAATCAGCCCCAGCATTTT. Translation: CASSLGGSSNQPQHF.

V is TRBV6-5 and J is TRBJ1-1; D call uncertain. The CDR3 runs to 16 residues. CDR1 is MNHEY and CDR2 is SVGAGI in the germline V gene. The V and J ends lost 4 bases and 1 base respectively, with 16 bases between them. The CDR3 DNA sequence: TGTGCCAGCAGTTCCCCGGTCCAATCCGCGAACACTGAAGCTTTCTTT. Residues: CASSSPVQSANTEAFF.

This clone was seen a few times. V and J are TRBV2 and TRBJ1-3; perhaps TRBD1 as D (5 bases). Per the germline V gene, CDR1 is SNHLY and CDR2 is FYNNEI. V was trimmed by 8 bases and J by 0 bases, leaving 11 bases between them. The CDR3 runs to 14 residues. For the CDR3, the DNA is TGTGCCAGCTTGCTTCAGGGCTCTGGAAACACCATATATTTT. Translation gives CASLLQGSGNTIYF.